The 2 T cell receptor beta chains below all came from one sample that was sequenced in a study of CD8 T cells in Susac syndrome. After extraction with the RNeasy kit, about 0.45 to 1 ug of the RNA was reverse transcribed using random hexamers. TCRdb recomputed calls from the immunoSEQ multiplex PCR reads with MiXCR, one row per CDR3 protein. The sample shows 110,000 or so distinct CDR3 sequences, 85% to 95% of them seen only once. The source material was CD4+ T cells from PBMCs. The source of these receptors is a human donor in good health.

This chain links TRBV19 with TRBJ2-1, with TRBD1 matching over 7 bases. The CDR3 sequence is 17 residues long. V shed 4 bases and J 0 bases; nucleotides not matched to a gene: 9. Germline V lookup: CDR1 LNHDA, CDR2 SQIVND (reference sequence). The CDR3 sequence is CASSNPAAGGSYNEQFF. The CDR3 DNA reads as TGTGCCAGTAGTAACCCGGCGGCAGGGGGCTCCTACAATGAGCAGTTCTTC.

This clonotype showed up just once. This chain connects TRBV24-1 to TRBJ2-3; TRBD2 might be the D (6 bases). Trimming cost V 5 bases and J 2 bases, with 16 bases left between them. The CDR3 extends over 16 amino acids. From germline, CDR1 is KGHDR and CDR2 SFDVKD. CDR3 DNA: TGTGCCACCAGTGCCCGGGACTTAATGAACACAGATACGCAGTATTTT. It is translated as CATSARDLMNTDTQYF.